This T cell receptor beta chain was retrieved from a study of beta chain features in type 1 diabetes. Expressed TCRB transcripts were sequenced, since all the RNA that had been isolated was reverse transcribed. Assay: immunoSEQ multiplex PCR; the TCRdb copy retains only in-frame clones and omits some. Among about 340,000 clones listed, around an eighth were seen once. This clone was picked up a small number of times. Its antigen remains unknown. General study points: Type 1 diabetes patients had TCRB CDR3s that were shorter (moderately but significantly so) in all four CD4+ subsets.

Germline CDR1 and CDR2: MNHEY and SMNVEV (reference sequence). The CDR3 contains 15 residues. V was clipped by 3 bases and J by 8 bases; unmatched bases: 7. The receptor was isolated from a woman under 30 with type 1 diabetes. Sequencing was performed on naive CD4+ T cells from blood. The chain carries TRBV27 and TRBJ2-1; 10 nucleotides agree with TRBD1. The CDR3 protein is CASSLWDRGGDEQFF. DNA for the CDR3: TGTGCCAGCAGTTTGTGGGACAGGGGTGGCGATGAGCAGTTCTTC.